One T cell receptor beta chain is described in this entry. The data are from a study of CD8+ T cells in alopecia areata. The treatment: oral pan-JAK inhibitor, 5-10 mg twice daily. Extracted RNA was reverse transcribed into cDNA, the sequencing template. Here immunoSEQ multiplex PCR was the method, and the copy in TCRdb shows in-frame clones only, minus some. Altogether fewer than 250,000 clones are present, roughly two fifths being singletons, with the ten largest covering 0.4% to 0.55%. This CDR3 has 16 residues. The trim removed 4 bases at V and 5 bases at J, leaving 11 bases unmatched. From germline, CDR1 is SNHLY and CDR2 FYNNEI.

The sequence came from a human donor with alopecia areata. V usage is TRBV2 and J usage is TRBJ1-1, with 9 bases fitting TRBD1. The sample was CD4+ T cells sorted from blood, taken around week 31, from a patient treated with tofacitinib. This CDR3 reads CASSGAAGTGKTEAFF. In DNA, the CDR3 is TGTGCCAGCAGTGGAGCCGCCGGGACAGGGAAGACTGAAGCTTTCTTT.